These 2 T cell receptor beta chains originate from one sample sequenced in a study of cytomegalovirus exposure and HLA in healthy donors. PCR used 60 Vbeta primers and 13 Jbeta primers. Clones were read by immunoSEQ multiplex PCR, and TCRdb kept only the in-frame ones, dropping some. The top ten hold 1.5% to 2% of the sample, which has some 190,000 clones, 65% to 85% seen once. Sequenced sample: PBMCs. The origin of the receptors is a man between 18 and 35 years old in good health and CMV-seronegative.

The chain carries TRBV9 and TRBJ2-3; possible D gene TRBD2, 6 bases. Trimming removed 0 bases at V and 0 bases at J, with 14 bases between. This CDR3 spans 17 amino acids. Per germline, CDR1 SGDLS and CDR2 YYNGEE. CDR3 residues: CASSVELASVSTDTQYF. In nucleotides, the CDR3 is TGTGCCAGCAGCGTAGAATTGGCTAGCGTTAGCACAGATACGCAGTATTTT.

This clone was observed a few times. The chain combines TRBV19 with TRBJ2-2; the match to TRBD1 covers 7 bases. This CDR3 region has 14 residues. J lost 6 bases, V lost 0 bases, and 1 base had no gene match. The germline CDR1 and CDR2 sequences are LNHDA and SQIVND (reference sequence). As DNA, the CDR3 is TGTGCCAGTAGTATAGACGGGACAGCCGGGGAGCTGTTTTTT. Amino acids: CASSIDGTAGELFF.